The following is a T cell receptor (beta chain) sequence with its context. This entry comes from a study of control samples from healthy donors and cancer patients. Only in-frame clones appear in the TCRdb table, and some are missing; sequencing was by immunoSEQ multiplex PCR. This sample carries about 38,000 clones, around 80% of them seen once, and the ten largest clones take 20% to 25%. The ends were cut back, 0 bases at V and 9 bases at J, with 10 bases in the middle. The germline V gene has CDR1 LGHDT and CDR2 YNNKEL (reference sequence). CDR3 size: 13 residues. The source material was PBMCs. This chain links TRBV3-1 (or the pseudogene TRBV3-2) with TRBJ2-3; D remains ambiguous. The receptor was isolated from a woman aged 55-70 years with lung cancer. The CDR3 reads CASSQESGETQYF. The CDR3 region has the DNA TGTGCCAGCAGCCAAGAATCTGGGGAAACGCAGTATTTT.